The rows below give T cell receptor beta chains drawn from one sample of a study of T cell repertoires in cytomegalovirus infection. These TCRs are of unknown antigen specificity. TCRdb processed the reads anew with MiXCR; each CDR3 protein has one entry. The sample lists just under 500,000 distinct CDR3 sequences, roughly a third occurring once. Material: cultured PBMCs, obtained from culture after CMV antigen stimulation. The receptors shown here come from a human donor in good health (CMV status not recorded). Some clones in this sample may be carry-over from other donors' samples. CDR3s include the opening cysteine and the closing phenylalanine or tryptophan. Each record gives: V gene, J gene, CDR3 protein.

TRBV20-1	TRBJ2-7	CSARPPGLSYEQYF
TRBV12-3/TRBV12-4	TRBJ1-3	CASSLAGGRDTIYF
TRBV12-3/TRBV12-4	TRBJ2-3	CASIKTDTQYF
TRBV10-3	TRBJ2-5	CAISEGSVETQYF
TRBV14	TRBJ2-7	CASRGLEAYEQYF
TRBV7-3	TRBJ2-1	CASSSRLAGVDEQFF
TRBV6-2/TRBV6-3	TRBJ1-5	CASSYTTPFGLGNQPQHF
TRBV19	TRBJ1-2	CASSIVGATYGYTF
TRBV11-2	TRBJ2-5	CASSLLHRGETQYF
TRBV20-1	TRBJ1-3	CSARWGGRNTIYF
TRBV7-2	TRBJ1-2	CASSSFLGLDMYYGYTF
TRBV5-1	TRBJ2-2	CASSSDPRGTGELFF
TRBV7-8	TRBJ2-5	CASSTEIFETQYF
TRBV11-1	TRBJ2-6	CASSNAGRANVLTF
TRBV20-1	TRBJ2-5	CSALSGSLGETQYF
TRBV25-1	TRBJ2-7	CASSDLEATNTYEQYF
TRBV28	TRBJ1-5	CASSFAGQNQPQHF
TRBV6-6	TRBJ1-5	CASSYTGNRNQPQHF
TRBV11-3	TRBJ2-3	CASSLRRGALDTQYF
TRBV7-2	TRBJ1-1	CASKAGGGLNTEAFF
TRBV2	TRBJ2-5	CASSRGLAGGKETQYF
TRBV9	TRBJ2-4	CASSVSQGPHPLNIQYF
TRBV7-2	TRBJ2-2	CASSLHSRENTGELFF
TRBV6-1	TRBJ1-1	CASRGAWTEAFF
TRBV20-1	TRBJ2-1	CSARDDRGAYNEQFF
TRBV7-9	TRBJ1-3	CASSRRSIGSGNTIYF
TRBV19	TRBJ2-2	CASSIARAMYTGELFF